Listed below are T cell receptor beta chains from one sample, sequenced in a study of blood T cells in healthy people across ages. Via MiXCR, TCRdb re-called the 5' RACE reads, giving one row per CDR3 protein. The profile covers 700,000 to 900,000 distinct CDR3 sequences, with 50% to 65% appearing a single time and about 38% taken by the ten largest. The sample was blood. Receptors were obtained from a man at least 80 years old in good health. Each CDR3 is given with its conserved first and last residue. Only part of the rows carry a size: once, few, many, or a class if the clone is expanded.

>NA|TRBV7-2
CASSPEGIAGGDEQFF
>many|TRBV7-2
CASSPGAYEQYF
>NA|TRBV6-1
CASSTGTGIETQYF
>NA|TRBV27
CASSPRRGLETQYF
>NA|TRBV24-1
CATSGDRGADTGELFF
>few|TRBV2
CASTPGTSDYGYTF
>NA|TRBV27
CASSLGAGGYGYTF
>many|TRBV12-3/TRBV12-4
CASRGRRYNEQFF
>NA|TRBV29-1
CSVASTNYGYTF
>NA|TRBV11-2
CASRGRGPQYF
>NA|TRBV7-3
CASSQNARDTQYF
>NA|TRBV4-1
CASSQPVRGMSQETQYF
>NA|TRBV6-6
CASSYLFTYEQYF
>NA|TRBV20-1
CSASLSGRTYNEQFF
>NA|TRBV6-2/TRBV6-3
CASSYTSFAGADTQYF
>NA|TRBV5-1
CASSLEKQGPFYEQYF
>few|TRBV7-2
CASSSTGDTGLPEQFF
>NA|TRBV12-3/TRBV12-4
CASSPRRLTYEQYF
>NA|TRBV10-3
CAISGVPATALTEAFF
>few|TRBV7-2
CASSYGGRGEQYF
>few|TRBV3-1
CASSRSGTGGGIQYF
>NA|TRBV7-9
CASSYQDTQYF
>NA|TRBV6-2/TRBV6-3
CASSLLGRGFSYEQYF
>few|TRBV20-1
CSASQPGTSGPYNEQYF
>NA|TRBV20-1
CSTFRATGEHRYAYF
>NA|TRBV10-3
CAIKMAPSTDTQYF
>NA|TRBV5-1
CASSPWTALNYGYTF
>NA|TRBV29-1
CSVEDGTGVGELFF
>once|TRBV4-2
CASSQDTVRSSYNSPLHF
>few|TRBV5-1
CASSGGTKNIQYF
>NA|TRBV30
CACSDDSNQPQHF
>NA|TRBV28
CASSFGLRENDNEQFF
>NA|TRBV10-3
CAISDVLTYEQYF
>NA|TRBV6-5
CASSYSGRRANTEAFF
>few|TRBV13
CASSPKPGQGIIREKLFF
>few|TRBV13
CASSFTRSIEQYF
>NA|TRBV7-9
CASSARDPDSYEQYF
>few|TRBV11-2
CASSLQGGYTF
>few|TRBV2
CASRKLLVDIQYF
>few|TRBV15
CATRETGDEQYF
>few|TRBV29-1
CSVDPTGANEQFF
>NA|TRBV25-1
CASSEGDSNQPQHF
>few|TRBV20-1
CSARDSLGSFPHEQYF
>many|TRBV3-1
CASSQDWGDHYEQYF
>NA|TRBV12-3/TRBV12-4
CASSLEGGQPSGNTIYF
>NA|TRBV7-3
CASSLGANGAYEQYF
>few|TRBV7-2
CASSSRLAGSEQYF
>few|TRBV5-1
CASAGEGIYEQYF